Below are 3 T cell receptor beta chains sequenced from a single sample in a study of PD-1 blockade in classical Hodgkin lymphoma. All patients experienced relapse after autologous stem cell transplantation, and brentuximab vedotin exposure was variable. Sequencing used immunoSEQ multiplex PCR; TCRdb keeps in-frame clones, though not all of them. The table has 66,000 or so clones, about 64% seen once; the top ten hold approximately 9%. The sample was peripheral blood mononuclear cells (PBMCs), taken before the second cycle of nivolumab. The receptor set was obtained from a human donor with classical Hodgkin lymphoma.

This clone has a handful of counts. This sequence joins TRBV5-6 and TRBJ2-1; the D is unclear. Germline values: CDR1 SGHDT, CDR2 YYEEEE. The CDR3 extends over 14 amino acids. The V end lost 0 bases, the J end lost 5 bases, and 9 bases lay between the germline ends. The CDR3 loop reads CASSLATSDNEQFF. Written as DNA, the CDR3 is TGTGCCAGCAGCTTGGCGACTTCTGACAATGAGCAGTTCTTC.

This clone was observed a single time. This rearrangement joins TRBV18 to TRBJ1-4; a weak D match, TRBD1 (5 bases). The V end was cut by 6 bases, the J end by 5 bases, with 10 bases between. This CDR3 has 13 amino acids. CDR1 and CDR2 (germline): KGHSH, LQKENI. CDR3 residues: CASSTARNEKLFF. CDR3 in DNA: TGTGCCAGCTCGACAGCCCGAAATGAAAAACTGTTTTTT.

This clone appeared a single time. The chain employs TRBV12-5 and TRBJ2-7, with D uncertain. V was clipped by 3 bases and J by 1 base, with 13 bases between them. There are 15 residues in the CDR3. The germline CDR1 and CDR2 sequences are LGHNT and FRNRAP. This CDR3 reads CASGFTSAGSYEQYF. The CDR3 coding sequence is TGTGCTAGTGGTTTTACGTCGGCTGGATCCTACGAGCAGTACTTC.